These 29 T cell receptor beta chains were all obtained from the same sample, sequenced in a study of Tregs in tolerant kidney transplant recipients. Their cognate antigens are unknown. CFSE-labeled recipient PBMCs were cultured more than 5 days with irradiated graft donor PBMCs, then FACS-sorted. Here immunoSEQ multiplex PCR was the method, and the copy in TCRdb shows in-frame clones only, minus some. The sample has about 2,000 clones. The sequencing here drew on CD4+ T cells from blood cultured with allogeneic cells, taken before the transplant. The receptors shown here come from a human patient who received a combined kidney and bone marrow transplant.

Of note for this clone: Read data end 3 residues before the CDR3 end; the end is taken from the germline J gene. The chain combines TRBV5-1 with TRBJ1-1; TRBD1 is a possible D gene (5 bases). The germline V gene encodes CDR1 SGHRS and CDR2 YFSETQ. The CDR3 covers 14 residues. With 0 bases removed from V and 5 bases from J, the gap between germline ends came to 11 bases. CDR3 DNA, as far as it was read: TGCGCCAGCAGCTTGGGGCTGGGGCGGACTGAA. It translates to CASSLGLGRTE. The whole CDR3 protein is CASSLGLGRTEAFF.

Judged by frequency, this clone is medium-sized (0.01 to 0.1%). The read finishes 3 residues shy of the CDR3 end, and the germline J gene is used to complete it. The J gene is TRBJ1-5, the V gene TRBV19, with 10 bases lining up with TRBD1. Per germline, CDR1 LNHDA and CDR2 SQIVND (reference sequence). The V segment lost 7 bases and the J segment 6 bases; nucleotides outside the gene matches: 15. CDR3 length equals 17 residues. The CDR3 loop reads CASMGAIGDRGFQPQHF. CDR3 DNA, as far as it was read: TGTGCCAGTATGGGAGCTATAGGGGACAGGGGATTTCAGCCC.

This clone registers medium-sized by frequency. The CDR3 end lies 3 residues beyond the end of the read and is filled in from the germline J gene. This chain joins TRBV7-9 and TRBJ2-5, with D possibly being TRBD1 (5 bases). Germline-derived CDR1 and CDR2 are SEHNR and FQNEAQ (reference sequence). CDR3 length: 14 amino acids. Trimming removed 4 bases from V and 5 bases from J, with 14 bases in between. CDR3 protein: CASSSDRKGETQYF. CDR3 DNA (partial): TGTGCCAGCAGCTCAGACAGAAAAGGGGAGACC.

Regarding this clone: The read falls 3 residues short of the CDR3 end, and the missing part is taken from the germline J gene. This chain links TRBV20-1 with TRBJ2-2; 7 positions agree with TRBD1. The CDR3 is 14 residues long. V dropped 5 bases and J dropped 1; count of bases not matched to a gene: 4. The V gene's germline CDR1 is DFQATT and CDR2 SNEGSKA (reference sequence). The CDR3 DNA, read in part, is TGCAGTGCTCGACAGGGAGTGAACACCGGGGAG. It translates to CSARQGVNTGE. The whole CDR3 reads CSARQGVNTGELFF.

Notes on this clone: The read ends 3 residues shy of where the CDR3 ends; the end is completed using the germline J gene. The chain carries TRBV20-1 and TRBJ2-5; a weak D match, TRBD2 (6 bases). There are 13 residues in the CDR3. Germline CDR1 DFQATT, CDR2 SNEGSKA (reference sequence). V lost 6 bases to trimming and J lost 5 bases, with 16 bases between them. The CDR3 loop reads CSAPSAGTETQYF. Incomplete CDR3 DNA: TGCAGTGCCCCCTCGGCGGGGACGGAGACC.

Comment on this clone: The sequenced fragment ends 3 residues before the CDR3 boundary, so the rest is inferred from the germline J gene. The chain links TRBV6-4 to TRBJ2-3, with TRBD2 identical over 9 bases. Germline CDR1 MRHNA, CDR2 SNTAGT. V trimming: 8 bases; J trimming: 6 bases; junction bases outside the gene matches: 12. The CDR3 is 15 amino acids. The CDR3 sequence is CASPPGAGGADTQYF. CDR3 DNA (partial): TGTGCCAGCCCCCCCGGGGCGGGGGGGGCGGATACG.

Points on this clone: The sequence runs out 3 residues before the end of the CDR3; the remainder is reconstructed from the germline J gene. The gene calls are TRBV2 and TRBJ1-5; 7 bases map to TRBD1. The CDR3 spans 18 residues. Unmatched junction bases numbered 16, after V lost 1 base and J lost 7 bases. Germline assignment: CDR1 SNHLY and CDR2 FYNNEI. Partial CDR3 DNA: TGTGCCAGCAGTGAAGGGGAAAGGAGGGGGCGTTTTAGGCAGCCC. It encodes CASSEGERRGRFRQP. The entire CDR3 protein reads CASSEGERRGRFRQPQHF. Supplemented by reference TRBV2 and TRBJ1-5, the full variable domain reads EPEVTQTPSHQVTQMGQEVILRCVPISNHLYFYWYRQILGQKVEFLVSFYNNEISEKSEIFDDQFSVERPDGSNFTLKIRSTKLEDSAMYFCASSEGERRGRFRQPQHFGDGTRLSIL.

This clone shows up as medium-sized by frequency. The missing CDR3 end, 3 residues past where the read stops, is filled in from the germline J gene. The chain is built from TRBV5-1 and TRBJ2-5; TRBD2 is a possible D gene (6 bases). This CDR3 is built from 15 residues. Trimming stripped 0 bases from V and 4 bases from J, with 13 bases between. CDR1 SGHRS and CDR2 YFSETQ come from the germline V gene. The CDR3 region is CASSLAGGTPETQYF. The DNA read from the CDR3 is TGCGCCAGCAGCTTGGCCGGGGGAACCCCAGAGACC.

This clone counts as medium-sized by frequency. The CDR3 end falls 3 residues outside the read, so it is completed with the germline J gene. The chain recombines TRBV5-4 with TRBJ2-3, with a tentative D call TRBD2 (7 bases). Deletions cut 0 bases from V and 4 bases from J, with 9 bases between. The germline gives CDR1 SGHNT, CDR2 YYREEE (reference sequence). This CDR3 is built from 14 residues. CDR3 DNA, as far as it was read: TGTGCCAGCAGCTTGGTAGGGGGGGCAGATACG. Translating gives CASSLVGGADT. The entire CDR3 protein is CASSLVGGADTQYF.

In the case of this clone: With the read ending 3 residues before the CDR3 end, the germline J gene is used to fill in that end. The genes are TRBV5-4 and TRBJ1-4, with 10 bases aligning to TRBD1. Germline CDR1 reads SGHNT; CDR2 reads YYREEE (reference sequence). V gave up 3 bases and J gave up 8 bases; unmatched junction bases: 4. This CDR3 comprises 14 residues. CDR3 protein: CASSSGTGAEKLFF. The CDR3 bases that were read are TGTGCCAGCAGCTCCGGGACAGGGGCAGAAAAA.

Judged by frequency, this clone is medium-sized. The CDR3 end falls 3 residues outside the read, so it is completed with the germline J gene. The chain uses TRBV20-1 and TRBJ1-1, with 7 positions matching TRBD1. V lost 6 bases and J lost 0; bases outside the gene matches: 10. The CDR3 is 15 residues long. CDR1 and CDR2 from the germline V gene are DFQATT and SNEGSKA (reference sequence). The CDR3 protein is CSAFIGTALNTEAFF. The covered CDR3 bases are TGCAGTGCATTTATAGGGACAGCCCTGAACACTGAA.

In terms of frequency, this clone is medium-sized (0.01 to 0.1%). With the read ending 3 residues before the CDR3 end, the germline J gene is used to fill in that end. The V call is TRBV7-2, the J call TRBJ2-5, with 8 bases lining up with TRBD1. This CDR3 region has 14 residues. V lost 4 bases to trimming and J lost 4 bases; unmatched junction nucleotides: 5. Per germline, CDR1 SGHTA and CDR2 FQGNSA. CDR3 DNA (partial): TGTGCCAGCAGCTCGGGACAGGATCCAGAGACC. Its translation: CASSSGQDPET. The whole CDR3 sequence is CASSSGQDPETQYF.

This clone is called medium-sized based on its frequency. The CDR3 goes on 3 residues after the read ends, and that part is filled in from the germline J gene. V is TRBV2 and J is TRBJ1-2, with TRBD1 matching 8 bases. V lost 5 bases and J lost 6; bases outside the gene matches: 8. Germline CDR1 and CDR2: SNHLY and FYNNEI. This CDR3 is 14 amino acids long. CDR3 sequence: CASSRPGGADGYTF. Partial CDR3 DNA: TGTGCCAGCAGTCGGCCAGGGGGCGCGGATGGC.

Turning to this clone: The read terminates 3 residues ahead of where the CDR3 ends, so the germline J gene completes it. The J gene is TRBJ2-5, the V gene TRBV2; TRBD2 aligns across 8 bases. With V trimmed by 1 base and J by 3 bases, 7 bases remained unmatched. Germline lookup yields CDR1 SNHLY and CDR2 FYNNEI. The CDR3 extends over 16 amino acids. The covered CDR3 bases are TGTGCCAGCAGTGAAGTGGCCAGCGGGGGAAAAGAGACC. Translation gives CASSEVASGGKET. The whole CDR3 is CASSEVASGGKETQYF.

Considering frequency, this clone is large. The CDR3 end is not reached by the read, which stops 3 residues before it; the germline J gene fills it in. The V and J genes are TRBV12-5 and TRBJ1-2; 9 nucleotides line up with TRBD1. CDR1 is LGHNT, CDR2 FRNRAP, per germline. The CDR3 sequence is 16 residues long. The V gene end was trimmed by 4 bases and the J gene end by 5 bases; junction bases not matched to a gene: 11. The part of the CDR3 DNA that was read is TGTGCTAGTGGTTATTTCCGGGACAGGGTTGGGTATGGC. Translation gives CASGYFRDRVGYG. The whole CDR3 is CASGYFRDRVGYGYTF.

This clone shows up as medium-sized by frequency. The read ends 3 residues early relative to the CDR3; the germline J gene fills the gap. The genes are TRBV2 and TRBJ1-1; no reliable D call. The CDR3 totals 12 residues. Looked up from germline, CDR1 is SNHLY and CDR2 is FYNNEI. The germline V and J ends were trimmed by 6 bases and 4 bases, with 9 bases remaining between them. The DNA read from the CDR3 is TGTGCCAGCAGCTTACATGGCACTGAA. This encodes CASSLHGTE. The whole CDR3 protein is CASSLHGTEAFF.

By frequency, this clone registers medium-sized. The CDR3 goes on 3 residues after the read ends, and that part is filled in from the germline J gene. The chain recombines TRBV5-6 with TRBJ2-1; D not certain. Germline V gives CDR1 SGHDT, CDR2 YYEEEE. Trimming left V 3 bases short and J 1 base short, with 11 bases between. The CDR3 runs to 15 residues. This chain's CDR3 is CASSSLASSYNEQFF. The CDR3 DNA, read in part, is TGTGCCAGCAGCTCCTTAGCTAGTTCCTACAATGAG.

By frequency, this clone is medium-sized. The CDR3 end lies 3 residues beyond the end of the read and is filled in from the germline J gene. V usage is TRBV7-8 and J usage is TRBJ1-2; possible D gene TRBD1, 6 bases. CDR3 size: 14 residues. Trimming left V 5 bases short and J 0 bases short, with 10 bases between. Germline CDR1 is SGHVS and CDR2 is FQNEAQ. CDR3 DNA, as far as it was read: TGTGCCAGCAGCCGGGACACCGCTAACTATGGC. This encodes CASSRDTANYG. The full-length CDR3 reads as CASSRDTANYGYTF. The variable domain in full, completed from reference TRBV7-8 and TRBJ1-2, reads GAGVSQSPRYKVAKRGQDVALRCDPISGHVSLFWYQQALGQGPEFLTYFQNEAQLDKSGLPSDRFFAERPEGSVSTLKIQRTQQEDSAVYLCASSRDTANYGYTFGSGTRLTVV.

About this clone itself: The CDR3 goes on 3 residues after the read ends, and that part is filled in from the germline J gene. V and J are TRBV15 and TRBJ1-5, with D perhaps matching TRBD1 (6 bases). The germline V gene has CDR1 LNHNV and CDR2 YYDKDF (reference sequence). CDR3 size: 12 residues. V was shortened by 9 bases and J by 7 bases, with 13 bases between the two germline ends. CDR3 bases read: TGTGCCACGGGGACATCGAGGCAGCCC. Protein sequence: CATGTSRQP. The whole CDR3 sequence is CATGTSRQPQHF.

This clone is called medium-sized based on its frequency. The CDR3 end lies 3 residues beyond the end of the read and is filled in from the germline J gene. The rearrangement joins TRBV7-6 to TRBJ2-3, with 7 bases matching TRBD2. The V gene end was trimmed by 5 bases and the J gene end by 2 bases; junction bases not matched to a gene: 10. Germline CDR1 SGHVS, CDR2 FNYEAQ. The CDR3 consists of 16 residues. Partial CDR3 DNA: TGTGCCAGCAGCATGGCAGGGAGGGTTTACACAGATACG. Protein sequence: CASSMAGRVYTDT. Given in full, the CDR3 is CASSMAGRVYTDTQYF.

Comment on this clone: The CDR3 end lies 3 residues beyond the end of the read and is filled in from the germline J gene. The chain uses TRBV9 and TRBJ1-1; TRBD1 might be the D (5 bases). The V gene lost 2 bases and the J gene lost 0 bases, with 11 bases spanning the gap. The CDR3 loop spans 15 amino acids. Germline V CDR1 and CDR2: SGDLS, YYNGEE. Partial CDR3 DNA: TGTGCCAGCAGCGTGAGGGGATCGATGAACACTGAA. Its protein product is CASSVRGSMNTE. The entire CDR3 sequence reads CASSVRGSMNTEAFF. Supplemented by reference TRBV9 and TRBJ1-1, the full variable domain reads DSGVTQTPKHLITATGQRVTLRCSPRSGDLSVYWYQQSLDQGLQFLIQYYNGEERAKGNILERFSAQQFPDLHSELNLSSLELGDSALYFCASSVRGSMNTEAFFGQGTRLTVV.

By frequency, this clone is large (0.1 to 1%). From the germline J gene comes the end of the CDR3, since the read stops 3 residues before it. The J gene is TRBJ1-2, the V gene TRBV5-4, with D perhaps matching TRBD1 (6 bases). The CDR3 is 14 amino acids. Germline V gene lookup returns CDR1 SGHNT and CDR2 YYREEE (reference sequence). V lost 2 bases and J 2 bases, leaving 10 bases between the germline ends. CDR3 in amino acids: CASSFQGPNYGYTF. The CDR3 bases that were read are TGTGCCAGCAGCTTTCAGGGGCCCAACTATGGC. Full variable domain (rest looked up from reference TRBV5-4 and TRBJ1-2): ETGVTQSPTHLIKTRGQQVTLRCSSQSGHNTVSWYQQALGQGPQFIFQYYREEENGRGNFPPRFSGLQFPNYSSELNVNALELDDSALYLCASSFQGPNYGYTFGSGTRLTVV.

Of note for this clone: The read falls 3 residues short of the CDR3 end, and the missing part is taken from the germline J gene. The chain uses TRBV3-1 (or the pseudogene TRBV3-2) and TRBJ2-3; TRBD2 aligns across 8 bases. Losses at the gene ends were 3 bases for V and 3 bases for J; bases not matched to a gene: 2. The CDR3 extends over 14 amino acids. From germline, CDR1 is LGHDT and CDR2 YNNKEL (reference sequence). CDR3 loop: CASSHREGTDTQYF. The CDR3 DNA, read in part, is TGTGCCAGCAGCCACCGGGAGGGGACAGATACG.

By frequency, this clone is medium-sized (0.01 to 0.1%). The CDR3 end lies 3 residues beyond the end of the read and is filled in from the germline J gene. The rearrangement uses TRBV2 and TRBJ2-1, with 7 bases lining up with TRBD2. The germline V gene encodes CDR1 SNHLY and CDR2 FYNNEI. The ends lost 0 bases at V and 5 bases at J; junction bases unmatched: 1. This CDR3 is built from 14 residues. The CDR3 sequence is CASSEAGGDNEQFF. The sequenced part of the CDR3 DNA is TGTGCCAGCAGTGAAGCGGGAGGGGACAATGAG.

Details on this clone: The sequence runs out 3 residues before the end of the CDR3; the remainder is reconstructed from the germline J gene. The chain has TRBV6-2 or TRBV6-3 and TRBJ2-1; weak D call: TRBD2 (7 bases). Trimming stripped 5 bases from V and 6 bases from J, with 14 bases between. CDR3 length: 14 residues. Germline CDR1 reads MNHEY; CDR2 reads SVGEGT. The CDR3 DNA, read in part, is TGTGCCAGCAGTGACGGGGGGCTGGGCAATGAG. Amino acids: CASSDGGLGNE. Given in full, the CDR3 is CASSDGGLGNEQFF.

About this clone: The read is 3 residues too short to cover the CDR3 end, so that end is filled in from the germline J gene. This chain uses TRBV11-3 with TRBJ2-3, with 11 bases lining up with TRBD1. V dropped 5 bases and J dropped 3; count of bases not matched to a gene: 4. The CDR3 runs to 15 residues. CDR1 SGHNT and CDR2 YENEEA come from the germline V gene. This CDR3 reads CASSPGTGGTDTQYF. Incomplete CDR3 DNA: TGTGCCAGCAGCCCTGGGACAGGGGGGACAGATACG.

Concerning this clone itself: The CDR3 end falls 3 residues outside the read, so it is completed with the germline J gene. The chain has TRBV10-3 and TRBJ2-3, with 9 bases identical to TRBD2. V was pared by 3 bases and J by 4 bases, with 8 bases of the junction left unmatched. CDR1 ENHRY and CDR2 SYGVKD come from the germline V gene. CDR3 length: 16 residues. CDR3 amino acids: CAISERWREGPDTQYF. The covered CDR3 bases are TGTGCCATCAGTGAACGGTGGCGGGAGGGCCCAGATACG.

Comment on this clone: The read comes to an end 3 residues before the CDR3 does, leaving the germline J gene to fill in the end. This chain uses TRBV20-1 with TRBJ1-5; 9 bases line up with TRBD1. Germline CDR1 DFQATT, CDR2 SNEGSKA (reference sequence). The CDR3 runs to 13 residues. Trimming at V came to 5 bases and at J to 6 bases, leaving 5 bases not matched to a gene. The CDR3 DNA, read in part, is TGCAGTGCTCGCGGACAGGGGACTCAGCCC. Protein sequence: CSARGQGTQP. The CDR3, in full, reads CSARGQGTQPQHF.

This clone is classed as medium-sized by frequency. The read finishes 3 residues shy of the CDR3 end, and the germline J gene is used to complete it. This chain uses TRBV28 with TRBJ1-4, with 7 bases identical to TRBD1. This CDR3 comprises 14 residues. The germline gives CDR1 MDHEN, CDR2 SYDVKM. V lost 8 bases and J lost 4; bases outside the gene matches: 7. The CDR3 loop is CASGGTEINEKLFF. The CDR3 bases that were read are TGTGCCAGCGGCGGGACAGAAATTAATGAAAAA.